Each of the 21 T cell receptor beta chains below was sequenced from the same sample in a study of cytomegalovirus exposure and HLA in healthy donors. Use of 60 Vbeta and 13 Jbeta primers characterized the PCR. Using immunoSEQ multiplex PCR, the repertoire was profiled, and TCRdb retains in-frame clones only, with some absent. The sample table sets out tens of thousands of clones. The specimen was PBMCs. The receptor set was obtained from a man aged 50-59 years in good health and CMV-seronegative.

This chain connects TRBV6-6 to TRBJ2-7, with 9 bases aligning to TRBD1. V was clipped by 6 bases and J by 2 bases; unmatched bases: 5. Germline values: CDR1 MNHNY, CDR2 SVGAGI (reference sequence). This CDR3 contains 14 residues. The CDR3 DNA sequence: TGTGCCAGCAGCCAGGGACAGGGCACCTACGAGCAGTACTTC. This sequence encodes CASSQGQGTYEQYF.

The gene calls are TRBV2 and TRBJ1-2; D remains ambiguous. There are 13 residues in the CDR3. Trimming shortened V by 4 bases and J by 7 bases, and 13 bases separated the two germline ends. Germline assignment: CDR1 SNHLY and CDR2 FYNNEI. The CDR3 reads CASSVNPFSGYTF. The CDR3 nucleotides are TGTGCCAGCAGTGTTAACCCATTTAGTGGCTACACCTTC. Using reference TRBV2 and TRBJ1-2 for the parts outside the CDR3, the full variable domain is EPEVTQTPSHQVTQMGQEVILRCVPISNHLYFYWYRQILGQKVEFLVSFYNNEISEKSEIFDDQFSVERPDGSNFTLKIRSTKLEDSAMYFCASSVNPFSGYTFGSGTRLTVV.

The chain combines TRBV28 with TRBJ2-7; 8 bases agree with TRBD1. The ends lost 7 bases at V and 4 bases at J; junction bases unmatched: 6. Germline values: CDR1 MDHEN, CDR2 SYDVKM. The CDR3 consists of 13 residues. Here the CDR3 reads CASTRTGRYEQYF. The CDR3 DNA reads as TGTGCCAGCACCAGGACAGGGAGGTACGAGCAGTACTTC. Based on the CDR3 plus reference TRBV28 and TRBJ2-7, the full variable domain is DVKVTQSSRYLVKRTGEKVFLECVQDMDHENMFWYRQDPGLGLRLIYFSYDVKMKEKGDIPEGYSVSREKKERFSLILESASTNQTSMYLCASTRTGRYEQYFGPGTRLTVT.

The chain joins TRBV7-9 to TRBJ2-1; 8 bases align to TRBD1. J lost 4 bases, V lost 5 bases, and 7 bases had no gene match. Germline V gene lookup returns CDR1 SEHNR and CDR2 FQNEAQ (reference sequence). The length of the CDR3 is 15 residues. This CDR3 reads CASSRLGQVYNEQFF. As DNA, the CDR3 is TGTGCCAGCAGCCGACTGGGACAGGTGTACAATGAGCAGTTCTTC.

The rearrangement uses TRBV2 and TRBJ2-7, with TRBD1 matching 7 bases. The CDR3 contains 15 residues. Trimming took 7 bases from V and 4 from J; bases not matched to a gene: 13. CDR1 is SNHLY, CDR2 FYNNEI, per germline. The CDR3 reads CASKGGARIGYEQYF. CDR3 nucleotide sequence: TGTGCCAGCAAAGGGGGCGCCCGAATCGGGTACGAGCAGTACTTC.

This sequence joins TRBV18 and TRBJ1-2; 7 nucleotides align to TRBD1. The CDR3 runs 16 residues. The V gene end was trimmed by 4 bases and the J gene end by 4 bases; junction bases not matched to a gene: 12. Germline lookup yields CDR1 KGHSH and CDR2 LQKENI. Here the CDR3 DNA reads TGTGCCAGCTCACTACAAACCGGAAGGGACAGCTATGGCTACACCTTC. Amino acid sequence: CASSLQTGRDSYGYTF.

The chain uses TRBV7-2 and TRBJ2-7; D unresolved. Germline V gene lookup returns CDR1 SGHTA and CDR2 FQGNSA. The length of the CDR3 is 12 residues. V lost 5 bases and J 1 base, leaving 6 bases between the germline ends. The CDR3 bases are TGTGCCAGCAGCGACAATTCCTACGAGCAGTACTTC. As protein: CASSDNSYEQYF. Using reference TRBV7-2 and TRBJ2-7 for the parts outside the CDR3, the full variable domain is GAGVSQSPSNKVTEKGKDVELRCDPISGHTALYWYRQSLGQGLEFLIYFQGNSAPDKSGLPSDRFSAERTGGSVSTLTIQRTQQEDSAVYLCASSDNSYEQYFGPGTRLTVT.

The CDR3 loop is CASSFRQIFTGELFF. CDR3 DNA sequence: TGCGCCAGCAGCTTTCGCCAGATTTTCACCGGGGAGCTGTTTTTT. The rearrangement links TRBV5-1 to TRBJ2-2; D gene ambiguous. Trimming stripped 2 bases from V and 4 bases from J, with 12 bases between. Germline lookup yields CDR1 SGHRS and CDR2 YFSETQ. CDR3 size: 15 residues.

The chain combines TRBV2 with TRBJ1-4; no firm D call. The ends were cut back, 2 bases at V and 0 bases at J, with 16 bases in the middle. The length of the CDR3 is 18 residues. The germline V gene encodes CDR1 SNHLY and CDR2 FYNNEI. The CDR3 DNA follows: TGTGCCAGCAGTGAAAGGTCCAAGGCGGTTGCAACTAATGAAAAACTGTTTTTT. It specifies CASSERSKAVATNEKLFF.

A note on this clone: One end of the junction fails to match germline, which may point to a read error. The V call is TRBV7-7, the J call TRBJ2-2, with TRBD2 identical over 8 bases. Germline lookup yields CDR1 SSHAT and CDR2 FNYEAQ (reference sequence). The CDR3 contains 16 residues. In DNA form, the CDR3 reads TGTGCTAGCAGCCCAGGACTAGCTCGTGGGTCCGGGGAGCTGTTTTTT. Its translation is CASSPGLARGSGELFF.

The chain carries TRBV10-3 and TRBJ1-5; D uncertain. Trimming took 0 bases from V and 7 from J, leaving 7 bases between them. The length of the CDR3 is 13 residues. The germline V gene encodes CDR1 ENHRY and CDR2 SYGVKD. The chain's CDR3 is CAISESQIQPQHF. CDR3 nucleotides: TGTGCCATCAGTGAGTCACAGATCCAGCCCCAGCATTTT.

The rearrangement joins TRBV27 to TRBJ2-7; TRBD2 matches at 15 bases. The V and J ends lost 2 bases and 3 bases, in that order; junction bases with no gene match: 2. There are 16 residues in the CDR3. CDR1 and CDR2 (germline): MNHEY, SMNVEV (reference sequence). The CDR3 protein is CASSLGLAGGLYEQYF. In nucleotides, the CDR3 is TGTGCCAGCAGTTTAGGACTAGCGGGGGGGCTCTACGAGCAGTACTTC.

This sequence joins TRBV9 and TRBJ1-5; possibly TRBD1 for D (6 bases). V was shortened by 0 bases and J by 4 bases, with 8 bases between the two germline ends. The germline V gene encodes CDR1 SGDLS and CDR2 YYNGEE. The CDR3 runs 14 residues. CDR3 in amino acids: CASSVGTDNQPQHF. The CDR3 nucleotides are TGTGCCAGCAGCGTAGGGACAGATAATCAGCCCCAGCATTTT.

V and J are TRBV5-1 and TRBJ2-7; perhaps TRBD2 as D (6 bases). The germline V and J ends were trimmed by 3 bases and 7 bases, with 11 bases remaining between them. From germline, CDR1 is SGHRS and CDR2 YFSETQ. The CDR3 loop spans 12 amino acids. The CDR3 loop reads CASSSPGEEQYF. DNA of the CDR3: TGCGCCAGCAGCTCCCCGGGGGAGGAGCAGTACTTC.

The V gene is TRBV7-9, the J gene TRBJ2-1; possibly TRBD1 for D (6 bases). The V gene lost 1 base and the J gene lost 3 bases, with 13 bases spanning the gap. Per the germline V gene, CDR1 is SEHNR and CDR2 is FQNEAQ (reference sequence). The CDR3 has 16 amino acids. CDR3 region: CASSLVSGTIYNEQFF. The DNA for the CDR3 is TGTGCCAGCAGCTTAGTATCAGGGACAATCTACAATGAGCAGTTCTTC.

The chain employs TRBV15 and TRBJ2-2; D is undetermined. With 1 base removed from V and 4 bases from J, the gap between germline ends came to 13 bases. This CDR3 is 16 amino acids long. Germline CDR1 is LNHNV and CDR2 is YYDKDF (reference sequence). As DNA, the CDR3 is TGTGCCACCAGCAGAGTACGCAAACTCCTCACCGGGGAGCTGTTTTTT. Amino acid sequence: CATSRVRKLLTGELFF. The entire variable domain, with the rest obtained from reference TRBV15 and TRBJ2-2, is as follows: DAMVIQNPRYQVTQFGKPVTLSCSQTLNHNVMYWYQQKSSQAPKLLFHYYDKDFNNEADTPDNFQSRRPNTSFCFLDIRSPGLGDTAMYLCATSRVRKLLTGELFFGEGSRLTVL.

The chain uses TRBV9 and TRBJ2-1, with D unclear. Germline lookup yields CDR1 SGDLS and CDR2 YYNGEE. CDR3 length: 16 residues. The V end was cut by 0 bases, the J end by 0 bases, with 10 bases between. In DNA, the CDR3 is TGTGCCAGCAGCGTAGGGAGACTGAACTCCTACAATGAGCAGTTCTTC. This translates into CASSVGRLNSYNEQFF.

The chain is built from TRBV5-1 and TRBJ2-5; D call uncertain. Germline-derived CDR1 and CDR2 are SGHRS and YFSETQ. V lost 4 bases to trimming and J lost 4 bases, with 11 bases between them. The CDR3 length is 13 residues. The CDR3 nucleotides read TGCGCCAGCAGCCCGATGAATAGAGAGACCCAGTACTTC. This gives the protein CASSPMNRETQYF.

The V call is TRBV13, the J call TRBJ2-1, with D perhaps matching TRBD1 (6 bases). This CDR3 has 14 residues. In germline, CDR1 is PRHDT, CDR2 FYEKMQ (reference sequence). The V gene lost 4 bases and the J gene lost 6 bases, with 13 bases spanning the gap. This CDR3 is CASSSQEGVNEQFF. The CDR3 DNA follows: TGTGCCAGCAGCTCTCAAGAGGGGGTCAATGAGCAGTTCTTC.

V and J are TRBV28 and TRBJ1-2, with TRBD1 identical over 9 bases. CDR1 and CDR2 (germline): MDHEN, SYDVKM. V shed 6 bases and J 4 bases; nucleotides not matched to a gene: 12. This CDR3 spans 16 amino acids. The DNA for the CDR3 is TGTGCCAGCAGGGAGGGACAGGGAGGGTCAAGCTATGGCTACACCTTC. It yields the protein CASREGQGGSSYGYTF.

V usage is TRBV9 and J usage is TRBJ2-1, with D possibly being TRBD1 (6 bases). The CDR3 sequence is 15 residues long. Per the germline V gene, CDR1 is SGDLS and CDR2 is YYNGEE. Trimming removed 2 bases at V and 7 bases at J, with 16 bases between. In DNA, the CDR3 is TGTGCCAGCAGCGTCCGGGACACAATAAGGAATGAGCAGTTCTTC. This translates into CASSVRDTIRNEQFF. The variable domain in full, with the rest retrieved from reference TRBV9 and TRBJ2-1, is DSGVTQTPKHLITATGQRVTLRCSPRSGDLSVYWYQQSLDQGLQFLIQYYNGEERAKGNILERFSAQQFPDLHSELNLSSLELGDSALYFCASSVRDTIRNEQFFGPGTRLTVL.